Listed below are T cell receptor beta chains from one sample, sequenced in a study of T cells in Graves' hyperthyroidism and ophthalmopathy. TCRdb re-called the multiplex PCR reads through MiXCR, storing one row per CDR3 protein. The data hold more than 350,000 distinct CDR3 sequences, with around 15% observed a single time. The source material was blood. The receptors were sampled from a woman aged 55 to 70 with Graves' ophthalmopathy. The CDR3 runs from the conserved cysteine through the conserved F or W. The order of the fields is V gene, J gene, D gene, clone size, CDR3 protein, CDR3 DNA. D genes are given only for firm matches. For some rows the clone size is stated as once, few or many, or as a class when expanded; others skip it.

V gene: TRBV30
J gene: TRBJ1-2
D gene: NA
clone size: many
CDR3 protein: CAWSANYGYTF
CDR3 DNA: TGTGCCTGGAGTGCTAACTATGGCTACACCTTC

V gene: TRBV7-2
J gene: TRBJ2-5
D gene: NA
clone size: many
CDR3 protein: CASSSLGDTWLAGEGETQYF
CDR3 DNA: TGTGCCAGCAGCTCTCTGGGGGACACTTGGTTGGCGGGAGAAGGAGAGACCCAGTACTTC

V gene: TRBV28
J gene: TRBJ2-1
D gene: TRBD1
clone size: many
CDR3 protein: CASKQGGNEQFF
CDR3 DNA: TGTGCCAGCAAACAGGGGGGTAATGAGCAGTTCTTC

V gene: TRBV19
J gene: TRBJ1-1
D gene: NA
clone size: NA
CDR3 protein: CASSLQGGEAFF
CDR3 DNA: TGTGCCAGTAGTCTACAGGGTGGTGAAGCTTTCTTT

V gene: TRBV6-2/TRBV6-3
J gene: TRBJ1-1
D gene: NA
clone size: NA
CDR3 protein: CASSYTQVSVEAFF
CDR3 DNA: TGTGCCAGCAGTTACACACAGGTTTCCGTTGAAGCTTTCTTT

V gene: TRBV6-1
J gene: TRBJ1-1
D gene: TRBD1
clone size: many
CDR3 protein: CASSDRGGIEAFF
CDR3 DNA: TGTGCCAGCAGTGACAGGGGGGGCATTGAAGCTTTCTTT

V gene: TRBV13
J gene: TRBJ2-7
D gene: NA
clone size: many
CDR3 protein: CASSIRRGEQYF
CDR3 DNA: TGTGCCAGCAGCATTCGCCGGGGCGAGCAGTACTTC

V gene: TRBV20-1
J gene: TRBJ2-1
D gene: TRBD2
clone size: many
CDR3 protein: CSASAGGEPGSYNEQFF
CDR3 DNA: TGCAGTGCTAGCGCGGGGGGGGAGCCGGGGTCCTACAATGAGCAGTTCTTC

V gene: TRBV6-1
J gene: TRBJ1-1
D gene: TRBD1
clone size: many
CDR3 protein: CASRPPGQGGGTEAFF
CDR3 DNA: TGTGCCAGCAGGCCTCCGGGACAGGGAGGAGGCACTGAAGCTTTCTTT

V gene: TRBV3-1
J gene: TRBJ2-7
D gene: TRBD2
clone size: few
CDR3 protein: CASSPLSLAGAANYEQYF
CDR3 DNA: TGTGCCAGCTCACCCTTATCGCTAGCGGGAGCCGCGAACTACGAGCAGTACTTC

V gene: TRBV29-1
J gene: TRBJ2-1
D gene: TRBD2
clone size: NA
CDR3 protein: CSVEDLAGRHYNEQFF
CDR3 DNA: TGCAGCGTTGAAGATCTAGCGGGTAGACACTACAATGAGCAGTTCTTC

V gene: TRBV28
J gene: TRBJ2-1
D gene: NA
clone size: many
CDR3 protein: CASSPSGTDSYNEQFF
CDR3 DNA: TGTGCCAGCAGTCCCTCCGGGACGGACTCCTACAATGAGCAGTTCTTC

V gene: TRBV28
J gene: TRBJ2-7
D gene: NA
clone size: many
CDR3 protein: CASSLGGARQVEQYF
CDR3 DNA: TGTGCCAGCAGTTTAGGTGGTGCGCGGCAGGTCGAGCAGTACTTC

V gene: TRBV29-1
J gene: TRBJ2-3
D gene: NA
clone size: NA
CDR3 protein: CSVGLALGTDTQYF
CDR3 DNA: TGCAGCGTTGGGTTGGCGTTAGGAACAGATACGCAGTATTTT

V gene: TRBV7-8
J gene: TRBJ2-7
D gene: TRBD1
clone size: few
CDR3 protein: CASSQPGQGPIEQYF
CDR3 DNA: TGTGCCAGCAGCCAGCCCGGACAGGGGCCCATCGAGCAGTACTTC

V gene: TRBV3-1
J gene: TRBJ2-1
D gene: TRBD1
clone size: NA
CDR3 protein: CASSQERGTGRKDEQFF
CDR3 DNA: TGTGCCAGCAGCCAAGAACGAGGGACAGGGAGGAAAGATGAGCAGTTCTTC

V gene: TRBV20-1
J gene: TRBJ2-7
D gene: NA
clone size: many
CDR3 protein: CSAREIYEQYF
CDR3 DNA: TGCAGTGCTAGAGAGATTTACGAGCAGTACTTC

V gene: TRBV3-1
J gene: TRBJ2-7
D gene: NA
clone size: NA
CDR3 protein: CASSQDLDRYEQYF
CDR3 DNA: TGTGCCAGCAGCCAAGATCTAGACCGTTACGAGCAGTACTTC

V gene: TRBV6-1
J gene: TRBJ2-5
D gene: NA
clone size: few
CDR3 protein: CASSATGFATQYF
CDR3 DNA: TGTGCCAGCAGTGCCACAGGGTTCGCGACCCAGTACTTC

V gene: TRBV7-2
J gene: TRBJ2-5
D gene: TRBD1
clone size: NA
CDR3 protein: CASSLVYRGETQYF
CDR3 DNA: TGTGCCAGCAGCTTAGTATACAGGGGGGAGACCCAGTACTTC

V gene: TRBV18
J gene: TRBJ1-4
D gene: TRBD1
clone size: NA
CDR3 protein: CASSPRTGGAYEKLFF
CDR3 DNA: TGTGCCAGCTCACCAAGGACAGGGGGCGCGTATGAAAAACTGTTTTTT

V gene: TRBV5-1
J gene: TRBJ2-3
D gene: NA
clone size: many
CDR3 protein: CASSGDTQYF
CDR3 DNA: TGCGCCAGCAGTGGGGATACGCAGTATTTT

V gene: TRBV2
J gene: TRBJ2-7
D gene: TRBD2
clone size: many
CDR3 protein: CASRGLAGGLSYEQYF
CDR3 DNA: TGTGCCAGCCGAGGGCTAGCGGGGGGCCTGAGTTACGAGCAGTACTTC

V gene: TRBV20-1
J gene: TRBJ1-6
D gene: NA
clone size: NA
CDR3 protein: CSAPTSGGEGHSPVHF
CDR3 DNA: TGCAGTGCTCCGACCTCGGGTGGGGAGGGTCATTCACCCGTCCACTTT

V gene: TRBV19
J gene: TRBJ1-2
D gene: TRBD1
clone size: NA
CDR3 protein: CASSADRHYGYTF
CDR3 DNA: TGTGCCAGTAGTGCGGACAGGCACTATGGCTACACCTTC

V gene: TRBV20-1
J gene: TRBJ1-2
D gene: NA
clone size: many
CDR3 protein: CSASPRSNYGYTF
CDR3 DNA: TGCAGTGCTAGCCCCCGTTCAAACTATGGCTACACCTTC